This entry is about one T cell receptor (beta chain). Its cognate antigen has yet to be identified. Base quality data are lacking; no much larger clone is found one base away. The data derive from a study of T cell responses to AZD1222 COVID-19 vaccine (dated by TCRdb to the early 2020s). In the study overall: AZD1222 recipients with second doses at about 4 weeks or about 12 weeks were pooled, because spike-specific TCR depth and breadth did not differ between schedules. Trial participants were enrolled by age into subgroups of 18-55, 56-69 and 70-plus years, and about 150, 27 and 61 TCR-sequenced participants, respectively, were included in these subgroups. A total of more than 230 trial participants underwent TCR sequencing, of whom roughly 210 received two doses of AZD1222 and roughly 25 received two doses of the MenACWY control vaccine. What the research found in general, with its limitations: The 56-69-year group was small, and its depth increase did not reach significance, likely because of low power. The whole spike protein was spanned by vaccine-associated CD4 TCRs, and dominant responses were seen in regions 160-218 and 743-854. Participants were mostly white British, with more females than males. The authors suggested clonal diversity may have been underestimated. Reportedly, almost half of the unique spike-specific TCRs recognized epitopes lying outside the regions that are mutated in the B.1.351 and B.1.1.7 variants. Because no day 14 peak-response samples were available, repertoires were characterized only after the peak T cell response. Only five to seven AZD1222 recipients were SARS-CoV-2 seropositive at baseline, limiting conclusions about previously exposed vaccinees. Spike-specific TCR breadth and depth rose significantly after two AZD1222 doses compared with day 0 and with MenACWY recipients.

The cysteine opens and the phenylalanine closes a CDR3 of 19 amino acids. Only CDR3 DNA is held: 57 bases, read in frame from base 1. The germline V gene specifies KGHDR as CDR1 and SFDVKD as CDR2. V is clipped by 0 bases and J by 0 bases, and the sequence between their germline boundaries is 16 bases long. The time point label here, explained by the study, means: baseline before first vaccination. Samples from vaccinated people were obtained from the UK trials COV001 and COV002, which included a single-blind randomized controlled phase 2/3 trial of AZD1222 (ChAdOx1 nCoV-19) in healthy adults. For TCRbeta chain sequencing, PBMC samples were collected from trial participants at day 0 and at day 28 after the second dose. The CDR3 regions of human TCRbeta chains were analyzed by immunosequencing. As for how the authors treated the data: Repertoire TCRs were checked for matches against a reference library of SARS-CoV-2-specific TCRs that had been generated using the MIRA antigen-specificity platform. Breadth was defined as the fraction of unique TCRs that were SARS-CoV-2-associated. Depth was defined as the fraction of total T cells that were SARS-CoV-2-associated. Each spike-specific TCR was assigned to its reactive spike region and to a CD4 or CD8 class using the MIRA data. Log10-transformed breadth and depth values were compared by one-way ANOVA with Sidak's multiple comparisons tests. In its TCRdb copy, this immuneACCESS table keeps in-frame sequences only and misses some clones. Where compared with another copy, unresolved V genes explain less than half of these, and the others have no known cause. The V and J calls and clone size were taken over from that table, and D and trimming were inferred from the DNA. Recorded for this sample are tens of thousands of clones; about three quarters of them occurred a single time. Around 10% of the sample goes to the ten largest clones.

Rearrangement joined TRBV24-1 to TRBJ2-2; the D gene assignment is perhaps TRBD1 or TRBD2, with each matching 5 bases. The starting material was peripheral blood, obtained on day 0 of AZD1222 vaccination. The sequence was obtained from an adult in good health. The sequenced DNA is TGTGCCACCAGTGATTTGCGTTCTTCCGGGACGCCGAACACCGGGGAGCTGTTTTTT. Its protein product is CATSDLRSSGTPNTGELFF.